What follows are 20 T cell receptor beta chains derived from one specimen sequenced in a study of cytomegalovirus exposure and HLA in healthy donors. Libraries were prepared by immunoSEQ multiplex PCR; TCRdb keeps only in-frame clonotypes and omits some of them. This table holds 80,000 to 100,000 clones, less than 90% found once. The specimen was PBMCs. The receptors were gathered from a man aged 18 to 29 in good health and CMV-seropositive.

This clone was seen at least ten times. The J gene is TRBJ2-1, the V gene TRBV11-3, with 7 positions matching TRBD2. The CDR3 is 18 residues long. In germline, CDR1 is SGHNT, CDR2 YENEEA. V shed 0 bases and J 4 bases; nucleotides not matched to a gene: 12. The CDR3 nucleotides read TGTGCCAGCAGCTTAGATCAAGGAGGGACTACCCTATACAATGAGCAGTTCTTC. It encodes CASSLDQGGTTLYNEQFF.

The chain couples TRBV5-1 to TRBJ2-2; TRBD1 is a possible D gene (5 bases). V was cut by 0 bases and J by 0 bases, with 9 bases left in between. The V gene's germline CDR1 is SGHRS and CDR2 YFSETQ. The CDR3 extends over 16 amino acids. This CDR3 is CASSLGQRPNTGELFF. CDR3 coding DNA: TGCGCCAGCAGCTTGGGACAGAGACCGAACACCGGGGAGCTGTTTTTT.

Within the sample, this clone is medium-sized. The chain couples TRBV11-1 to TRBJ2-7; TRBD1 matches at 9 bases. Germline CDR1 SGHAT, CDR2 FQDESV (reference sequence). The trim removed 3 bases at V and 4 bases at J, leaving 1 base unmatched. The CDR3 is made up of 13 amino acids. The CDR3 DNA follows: TGTGCCAGCAGCTTCGGGACAGGGTACGAGCAGTACTTC. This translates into CASSFGTGYEQYF.

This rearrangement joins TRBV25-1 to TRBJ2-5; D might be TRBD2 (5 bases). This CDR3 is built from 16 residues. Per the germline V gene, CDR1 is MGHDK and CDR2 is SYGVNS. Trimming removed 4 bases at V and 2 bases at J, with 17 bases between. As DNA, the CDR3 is TGTGCCAGCAGTGCCACGTGGGAGACCCGGCAAGAGACCCAGTACTTC. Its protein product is CASSATWETRQETQYF. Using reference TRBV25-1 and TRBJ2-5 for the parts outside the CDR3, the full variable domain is EADIYQTPRYLVIGTGKKITLECSQTMGHDKMYWYQQDPGMELHLIHYSYGVNSTEKGDLSSESTVSRIRTEHFPLTLESARPSHTSQYLCASSATWETRQETQYFGPGTRLLVL.

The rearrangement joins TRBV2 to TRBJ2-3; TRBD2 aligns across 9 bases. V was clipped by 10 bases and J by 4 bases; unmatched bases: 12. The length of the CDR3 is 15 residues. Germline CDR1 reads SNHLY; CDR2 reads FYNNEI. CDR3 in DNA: TGTGCCAACCCTAGCGGGGCCCAGGACGCAGATACGCAGTATTTT. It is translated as CANPSGAQDADTQYF.

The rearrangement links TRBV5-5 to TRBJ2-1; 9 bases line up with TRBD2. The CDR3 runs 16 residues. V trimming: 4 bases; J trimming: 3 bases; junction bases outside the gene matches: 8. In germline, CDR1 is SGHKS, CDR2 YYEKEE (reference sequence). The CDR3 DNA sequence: TGTGCCAGCAGCCGAAACGGACTAGCGAGCTACAATGAGCAGTTCTTC. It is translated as CASSRNGLASYNEQFF.

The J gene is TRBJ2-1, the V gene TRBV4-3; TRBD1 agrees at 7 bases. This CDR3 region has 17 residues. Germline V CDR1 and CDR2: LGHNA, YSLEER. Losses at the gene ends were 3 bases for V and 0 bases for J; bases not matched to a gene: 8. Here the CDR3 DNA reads TGCGCCAGCAGCCAGACCAAGGGGGCGATCTCCTACAATGAGCAGTTCTTC. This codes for CASSQTKGAISYNEQFF.

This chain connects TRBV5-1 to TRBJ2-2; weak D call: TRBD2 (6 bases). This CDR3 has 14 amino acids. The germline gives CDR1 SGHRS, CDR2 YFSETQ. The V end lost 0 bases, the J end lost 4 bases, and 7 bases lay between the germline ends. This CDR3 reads CASSLVGGTGELFF. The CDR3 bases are TGCGCCAGCAGCTTGGTGGGAGGCACCGGGGAGCTGTTTTTT.

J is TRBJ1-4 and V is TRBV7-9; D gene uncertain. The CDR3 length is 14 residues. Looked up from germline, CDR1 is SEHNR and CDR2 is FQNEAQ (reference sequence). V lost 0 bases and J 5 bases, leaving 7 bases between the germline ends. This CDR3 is CASSLAAENEKLFF. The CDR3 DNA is TGTGCCAGCAGCTTAGCAGCGGAAAATGAAAAACTGTTTTTT.

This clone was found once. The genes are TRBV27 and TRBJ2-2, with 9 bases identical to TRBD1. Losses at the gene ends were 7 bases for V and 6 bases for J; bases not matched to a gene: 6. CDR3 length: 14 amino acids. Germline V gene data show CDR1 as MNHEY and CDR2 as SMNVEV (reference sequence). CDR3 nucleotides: TGTGCCAGCAAGGCCAGACAGGGGGCCGGGGAGCTGTTTTTT. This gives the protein CASKARQGAGELFF.

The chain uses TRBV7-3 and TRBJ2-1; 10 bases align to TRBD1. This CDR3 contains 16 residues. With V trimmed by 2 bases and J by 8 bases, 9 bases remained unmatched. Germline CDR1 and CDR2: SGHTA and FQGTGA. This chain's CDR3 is CASSLGRDRGRDEQFF. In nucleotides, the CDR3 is TGTGCCAGCAGCTTAGGCCGGGACAGGGGCAGGGATGAGCAGTTCTTC.

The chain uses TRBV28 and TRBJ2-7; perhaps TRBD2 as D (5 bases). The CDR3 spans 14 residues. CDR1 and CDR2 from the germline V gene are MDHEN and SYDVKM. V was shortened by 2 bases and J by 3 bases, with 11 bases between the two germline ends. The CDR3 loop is CASSLVAGYYEQYF. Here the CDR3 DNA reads TGTGCCAGCAGTTTAGTTGCGGGCTACTACGAGCAGTACTTC.

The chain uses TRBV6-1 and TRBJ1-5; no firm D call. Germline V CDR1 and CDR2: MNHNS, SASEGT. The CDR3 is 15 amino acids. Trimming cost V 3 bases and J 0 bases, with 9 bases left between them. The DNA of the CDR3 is TGTGCCAGCAGTGAGAGCCTTTATAGCAATCAGCCCCAGCATTTT. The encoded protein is CASSESLYSNQPQHF.

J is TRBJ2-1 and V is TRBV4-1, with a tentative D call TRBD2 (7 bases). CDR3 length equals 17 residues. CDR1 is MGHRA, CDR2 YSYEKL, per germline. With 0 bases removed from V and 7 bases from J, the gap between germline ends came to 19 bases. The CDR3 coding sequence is TGCGCCAGCAGCCAAGATAGGTTAAGGGGGGGGATTAATGAGCAGTTCTTC. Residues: CASSQDRLRGGINEQFF.

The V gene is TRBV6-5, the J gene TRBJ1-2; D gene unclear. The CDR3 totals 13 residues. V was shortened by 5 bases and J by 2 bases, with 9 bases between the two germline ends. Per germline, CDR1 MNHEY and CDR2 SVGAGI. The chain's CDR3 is CASSTSGNYGYTF. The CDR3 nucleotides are TGTGCCAGCAGTACCAGCGGAAACTATGGCTACACCTTC.

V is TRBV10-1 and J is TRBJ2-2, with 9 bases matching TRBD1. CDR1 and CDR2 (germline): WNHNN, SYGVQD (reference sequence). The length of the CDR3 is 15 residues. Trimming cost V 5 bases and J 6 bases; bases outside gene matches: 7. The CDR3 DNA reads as TGCGCCAGCAGTCAGCTGGGACAGGGTTCCGGGGAGCTGTTTTTT. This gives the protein CASSQLGQGSGELFF.

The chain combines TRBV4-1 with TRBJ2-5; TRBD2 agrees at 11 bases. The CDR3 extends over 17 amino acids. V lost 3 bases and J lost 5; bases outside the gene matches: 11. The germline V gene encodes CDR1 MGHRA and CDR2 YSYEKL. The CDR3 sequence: CASSQGRVAGGGETQYF. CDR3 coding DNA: TGCGCCAGCAGCCAGGGGAGGGTAGCGGGAGGGGGGGAGACCCAGTACTTC.

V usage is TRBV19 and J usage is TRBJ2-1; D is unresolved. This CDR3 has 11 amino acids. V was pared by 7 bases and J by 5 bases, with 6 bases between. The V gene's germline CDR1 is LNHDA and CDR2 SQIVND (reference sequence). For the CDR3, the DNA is TGTGCCAGTACACAGAACAATGAGCAGTTCTTC. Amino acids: CASTQNNEQFF.

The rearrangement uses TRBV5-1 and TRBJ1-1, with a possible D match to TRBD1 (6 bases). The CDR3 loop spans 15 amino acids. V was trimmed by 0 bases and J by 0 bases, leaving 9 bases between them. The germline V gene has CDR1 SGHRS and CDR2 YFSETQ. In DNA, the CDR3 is TGCGCCAGCAGCTTGGCGGGGACACTGAACACTGAAGCTTTCTTT. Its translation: CASSLAGTLNTEAFF. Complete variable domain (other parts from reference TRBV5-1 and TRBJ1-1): KAGVTQTPRYLIKTRGQQVTLSCSPISGHRSVSWYQQTPGQGLQFLFEYFSETQRNKGNFPGRFSGRQFSNSRSEMNVSTLELGDSALYLCASSLAGTLNTEAFFGQGTRLTVV.

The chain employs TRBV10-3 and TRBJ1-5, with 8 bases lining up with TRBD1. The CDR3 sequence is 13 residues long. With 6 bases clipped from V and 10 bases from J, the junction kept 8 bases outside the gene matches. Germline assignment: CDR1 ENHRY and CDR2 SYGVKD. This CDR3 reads CAIRRLQGDPQHF. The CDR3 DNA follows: TGTGCCATCAGGCGCCTACAGGGGGACCCCCAGCATTTT.